Below, 21 T cell receptor beta chains from the same sample are listed, as sequenced in a study of shared clonotypes between healthy human individuals. Measured with immunoSEQ multiplex PCR; TCRdb has only the in-frame clones, and not every one. This table has about 2,200,000 clones, 85% to 95% appearing once. Positively selected for CCR7, the CD45RO-negative cells used as naive CD8 cells excluded terminally differentiated effector memory CD45RA+ cells. The sample taken for sequencing was naive CD8+ T cells from PBMCs. These receptors were collected from a young man in good health. Some clones in this sample may be carry-over from other donors' samples.

The chain has TRBV5-1 and TRBJ2-5; 9 bases line up with TRBD1. CDR1 and CDR2 from the germline V gene are SGHRS and YFSETQ. With 4 bases clipped from V and 4 bases from J, the junction kept 8 bases outside the gene matches. CDR3 length equals 15 residues. The DNA for the CDR3 is TGCGCCAGCAGCATAACAGGGGGCGCGGTAGAGACCCAGTACTTC. Translation gives CASSITGGAVETQYF.

Turning to this clone: Additional DNA sequences in this sample encode the identical CDR3. This rearrangement joins TRBV25-1 to TRBJ2-7; a possible D gene is TRBD1 (5 bases). With 5 bases removed from V and 0 bases from J, the gap between germline ends came to 11 bases. Germline V gene data show CDR1 as MGHDK and CDR2 as SYGVNS. The CDR3 extends over 14 amino acids. The CDR3 is CASSPTGLSYEQYF. CDR3 DNA sequence: TGTGCCAGCAGTCCCACAGGTCTCTCCTACGAGCAGTACTTC.

The chain employs TRBV19 and TRBJ2-1; D unclear. The CDR3 contains 15 residues. Trimming shortened V by 5 bases and J by 2 bases, and 13 bases separated the two germline ends. Germline CDR1 is LNHDA and CDR2 is SQIVND (reference sequence). CDR3 in DNA: TGTGCCAGTAGTGAGCCGGACGGCACCTACAATGAGCAGTTCTTC. Amino acids: CASSEPDGTYNEQFF.

This clone was observed a few times. The gene calls are TRBV4-3 and TRBJ1-1, with unresolved D. The germline V gene encodes CDR1 LGHNA and CDR2 YSLEER. The V end was cut by 0 bases, the J end by 0 bases, with 11 bases between. The CDR3 has 16 amino acids. The DNA of the CDR3 is TGCGCCAGCAGCCAAGATTATGAGGGAATGAACACTGAAGCTTTCTTT. Its translation: CASSQDYEGMNTEAFF.

The chain uses TRBV7-8 and TRBJ2-2; D possibly corresponds to TRBD1 (5 bases). With 2 bases removed from V and 2 bases from J, the gap between germline ends came to 15 bases. The CDR3 contains 17 residues. The germline V gene has CDR1 SGHVS and CDR2 FQNEAQ. The CDR3 here is CASSLTMGRVNTGELFF. Here the CDR3 DNA reads TGTGCCAGCAGCTTAACCATGGGCAGGGTTAACACCGGGGAGCTGTTTTTT. Based on the CDR3 plus reference TRBV7-8 and TRBJ2-2, the full variable domain is GAGVSQSPRYKVAKRGQDVALRCDPISGHVSLFWYQQALGQGPEFLTYFQNEAQLDKSGLPSDRFFAERPEGSVSTLKIQRTQQEDSAVYLCASSLTMGRVNTGELFFGEGSRLTVL.

The table lists this clone with a few counts. This sequence joins TRBV13 and TRBJ1-5; D not resolved. CDR1 is PRHDT, CDR2 FYEKMQ, per germline (reference sequence). This CDR3 comprises 13 residues. V lost 6 bases and J 8 bases, leaving 14 bases between the germline ends. The CDR3 region is CASSIGMGEPQHF. CDR3 sequence (DNA): TGTGCCAGCAGTATCGGGATGGGCGAGCCCCAGCATTTT.

This clone was detected only a few times. Other DNA sequences from this sample encode an identical CDR3 as well. The rearrangement links TRBV9 to TRBJ2-2; no reliable D call. Per the germline V gene, CDR1 is SGDLS and CDR2 is YYNGEE. The CDR3 loop spans 15 amino acids. V lost 0 bases, J lost 1 base, and 7 bases lay in between. CDR3: CASSVGTVNTGELFF. Written as DNA, the CDR3 is TGTGCCAGCAGCGTAGGGACGGTGAACACCGGGGAGCTGTTTTTT. The full variable domain, in which reference TRBV9 and TRBJ2-2 provide the parts outside the CDR3, is DSGVTQTPKHLITATGQRVTLRCSPRSGDLSVYWYQQSLDQGLQFLIQYYNGEERAKGNILERFSAQQFPDLHSELNLSSLELGDSALYFCASSVGTVNTGELFFGEGSRLTVL.

The chain recombines TRBV6-4 with TRBJ2-7; TRBD2 is a possible D gene (7 bases). This CDR3 is built from 15 residues. From germline, CDR1 is MRHNA and CDR2 SNTAGT. V shed 2 bases and J shed 2 bases, with 13 bases lying between them. CDR3 in amino acids: CASSDEGEGPYEQYF. The CDR3 bases are TGTGCCAGCAGTGACGAGGGGGAGGGCCCCTACGAGCAGTACTTC.

V and J are TRBV5-6 and TRBJ2-4; TRBD1 agrees at 7 bases. The CDR3 length is 15 residues. CDR1 is SGHDT, CDR2 YYEEEE, per germline. The ends lost 3 bases at V and 1 base at J; junction bases unmatched: 4. This CDR3 reads CASSWGTEAKNIQYF. DNA of the CDR3: TGTGCCAGCAGCTGGGGGACAGAGGCCAAAAACATTCAGTACTTC.

The chain recombines TRBV5-6 with TRBJ2-5; 16 positions match TRBD2. There are 15 residues in the CDR3. V trimming: 4 bases; J trimming: 7 bases; junction bases outside the gene matches: 4. Germline assignment: CDR1 SGHDT and CDR2 YYEEEE. Written as DNA, the CDR3 is TGTGCCAGCAGCACCGGGACTAGCGGGAGGGTGACCCAGTACTTC. This gives the protein CASSTGTSGRVTQYF.

This CDR3 reads CATSLRSLELAGNNNEQFF. CDR3 sequence (DNA): TGTGCCACCAGCTTAAGAAGCCTCGAACTAGCGGGAAACAACAATGAGCAGTTCTTC. The rearrangement links TRBV19 to TRBJ2-1, with 10 bases aligning to TRBD2. The CDR3 sequence is 19 residues long. Germline loops: CDR1 LNHDA, CDR2 SQIVND (reference sequence). V trimming: 10 bases; J trimming: 5 bases; junction bases outside the gene matches: 23.

The rearrangement links TRBV27 to TRBJ2-6; D gene uncertain. The CDR3 is 16 residues long. Germline CDR1 is MNHEY and CDR2 is SMNVEV (reference sequence). V was trimmed by 5 bases and J by 3 bases, leaving 14 bases between them. DNA for the CDR3: TGTGCCAGCAGTCCCCTCCGCCAAAATGGGGCCAACGTCCTGACTTTC. Translated, it gives CASSPLRQNGANVLTF.

This clone was found once. This sample includes further DNA sequences coding for the same CDR3. The chain recombines TRBV28 with TRBJ2-7; 8 nucleotides agree with TRBD1. The CDR3 runs 14 residues. CDR1 is MDHEN and CDR2 is SYDVKM in the germline V gene. V trimming: 5 bases; J trimming: 2 bases; junction bases outside the gene matches: 5. This CDR3 is CASSPGTGPYEQYF. The CDR3 nucleotides are TGTGCCAGCAGTCCCGGGACAGGACCCTACGAGCAGTACTTC.

This clone was detected once. The chain couples TRBV6-5 to TRBJ1-4, with D possibly matching TRBD1 (6 bases). This CDR3 has 14 residues. Per germline, CDR1 MNHEY and CDR2 SVGAGI. V lost 4 bases and J lost 3, with 9 bases in between. This CDR3 reads CASSWTESNEKLFF. CDR3 coding DNA: TGTGCCAGCAGTTGGACAGAGTCTAATGAAAAACTGTTTTTT.

Turning to this clone: Within the sample, other DNA sequences also encode this same CDR3. The chain carries TRBV5-6 and TRBJ1-3, with TRBD1 identical over 7 bases. Germline assignment: CDR1 SGHDT and CDR2 YYEEEE. This CDR3 has 14 residues. J was trimmed by 0 bases and V by 5 bases; bases with no gene match: 2. The CDR3 DNA is TGTGCCAGCAGGACAGGGACCTCTGGAAACACCATATATTTT. This codes for CASRTGTSGNTIYF.

The chain employs TRBV28 and TRBJ2-6; D possibly corresponds to TRBD1 (6 bases). The V and J ends lost 11 bases and 2 bases respectively, with 10 bases between them. The CDR3 covers 13 residues. Germline CDR1 and CDR2: MDHEN and SYDVKM. CDR3 residues: CAGNRAGANVLTF. CDR3 coding DNA: TGTGCCGGTAACAGGGCTGGGGCCAACGTCCTGACTTTC.

In its sample, this clone was seen a few times. V gene TRBV9 combines with J gene TRBJ2-7; 8 nucleotides line up with TRBD1. Per the germline V gene, CDR1 is SGDLS and CDR2 is YYNGEE. After removal of 0 bases from V and 5 bases from J, the junction contained 7 bases not matched to a gene. The CDR3 runs to 15 residues. The CDR3 sequence is CASSVGTGSIHEQYF. The CDR3 DNA reads as TGTGCCAGCAGCGTAGGGACAGGGAGTATCCACGAGCAGTACTTC.

CDR3 residues: CSAIPPPRGYYNEQFF. DNA of the CDR3: TGCAGCGCCATCCCCCCCCCGCGCGGGTATTACAATGAGCAGTTCTTC. The chain couples TRBV29-1 to TRBJ2-1; maybe TRBD2 (5 bases). The CDR3 extends over 16 amino acids. Germline CDR1 reads SQVTM; CDR2 reads ANQGSEA. V gave up 7 bases and J gave up 4 bases, with 23 bases separating them.

The chain has TRBV2 and TRBJ1-1; no reliable D call. V was trimmed by 6 bases and J by 1 base, leaving 15 bases between them. Germline V CDR1 and CDR2: SNHLY, FYNNEI. The CDR3 covers 15 residues. CDR3 nucleotides: TGTGCCAGCAGCCTCAGTTGGGCGGGGAACACTGAAGCTTTCTTT. Amino acid sequence: CASSLSWAGNTEAFF.

The CDR3 nucleotides read TGCAGTGCTAGTAAGAGGAGCGAGCAGTACTTC. Amino acids: CSASKRSEQYF. V is TRBV20-1 and J is TRBJ2-7; D gene uncertain. This CDR3 contains 11 residues. V lost 3 bases, J lost 6 bases, and 9 bases lay in between. From germline, CDR1 is DFQATT and CDR2 SNEGSKA (reference sequence).

In regard to this clone: The sample holds other DNA sequences that translate to the same CDR3. The chain links TRBV27 to TRBJ1-1; D may be TRBD1 (5 bases). Deletions cut 4 bases from V and 0 bases from J, with 6 bases between. The CDR3 is made up of 13 amino acids. Per germline, CDR1 MNHEY and CDR2 SMNVEV (reference sequence). The CDR3 protein is CASSSTVNTEAFF. Written as DNA, the CDR3 is TGTGCCAGCAGTTCGACAGTGAACACTGAAGCTTTCTTT.